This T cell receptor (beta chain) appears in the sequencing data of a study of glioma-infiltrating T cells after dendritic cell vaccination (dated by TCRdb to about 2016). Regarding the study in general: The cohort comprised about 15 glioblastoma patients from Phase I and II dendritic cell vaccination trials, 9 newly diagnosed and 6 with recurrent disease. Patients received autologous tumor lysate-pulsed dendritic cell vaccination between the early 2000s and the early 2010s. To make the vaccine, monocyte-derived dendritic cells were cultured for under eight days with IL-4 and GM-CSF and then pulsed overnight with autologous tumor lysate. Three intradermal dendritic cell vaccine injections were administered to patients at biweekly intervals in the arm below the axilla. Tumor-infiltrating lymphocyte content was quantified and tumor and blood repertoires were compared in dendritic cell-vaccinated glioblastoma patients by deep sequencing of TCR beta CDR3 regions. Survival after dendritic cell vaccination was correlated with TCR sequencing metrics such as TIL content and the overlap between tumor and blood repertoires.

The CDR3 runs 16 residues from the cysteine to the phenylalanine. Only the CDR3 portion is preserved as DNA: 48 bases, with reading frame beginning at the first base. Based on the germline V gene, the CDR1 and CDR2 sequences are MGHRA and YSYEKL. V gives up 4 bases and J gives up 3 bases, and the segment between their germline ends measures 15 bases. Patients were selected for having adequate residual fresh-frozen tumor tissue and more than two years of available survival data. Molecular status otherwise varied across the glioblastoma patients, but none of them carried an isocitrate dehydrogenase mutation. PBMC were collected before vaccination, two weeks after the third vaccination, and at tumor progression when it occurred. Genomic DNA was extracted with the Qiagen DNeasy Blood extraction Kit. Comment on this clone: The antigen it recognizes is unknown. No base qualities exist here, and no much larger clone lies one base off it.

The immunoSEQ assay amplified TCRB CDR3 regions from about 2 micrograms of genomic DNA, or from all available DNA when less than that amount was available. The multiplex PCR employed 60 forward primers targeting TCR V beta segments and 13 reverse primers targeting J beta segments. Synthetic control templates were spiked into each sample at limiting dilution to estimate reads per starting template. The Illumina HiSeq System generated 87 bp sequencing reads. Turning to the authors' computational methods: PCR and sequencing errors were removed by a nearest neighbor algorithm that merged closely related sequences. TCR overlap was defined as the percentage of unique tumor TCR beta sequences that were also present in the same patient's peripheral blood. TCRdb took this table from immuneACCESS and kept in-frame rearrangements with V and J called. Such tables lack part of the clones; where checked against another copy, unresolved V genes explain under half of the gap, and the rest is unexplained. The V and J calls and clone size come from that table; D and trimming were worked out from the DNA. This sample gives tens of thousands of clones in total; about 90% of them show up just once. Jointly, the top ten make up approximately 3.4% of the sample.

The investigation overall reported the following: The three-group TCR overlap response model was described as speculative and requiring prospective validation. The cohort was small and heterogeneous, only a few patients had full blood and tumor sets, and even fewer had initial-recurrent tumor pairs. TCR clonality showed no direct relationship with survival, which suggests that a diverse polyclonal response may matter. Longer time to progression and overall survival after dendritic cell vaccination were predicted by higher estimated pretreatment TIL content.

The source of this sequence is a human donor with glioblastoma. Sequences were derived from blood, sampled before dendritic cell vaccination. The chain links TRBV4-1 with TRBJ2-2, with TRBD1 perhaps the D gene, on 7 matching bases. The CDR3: CASSPRQGGDTGELFF. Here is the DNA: TGCGCCAGCAGCCCTCGACAGGGAGGCGACACCGGGGAGCTGTTTTTT.